This T cell receptor (beta chain) was identified during a study of graft-versus-host responses after intestinal transplantation. Study context: Isolated intestinal, liver-intestinal, or multivisceral transplants had been given to the recipients. Broader study findings: Declines in HvG clones occurring early post-transplant were associated with peak circulating GvH clone levels. Subjects displaying graft-donor T cell macrochimerism possessed elevated graft-versus-host to host-versus-graft clonal ratios inside allografts. Recipient bone marrow held GvH clones, some seen earlier in ileum or blood.

The V gene's germline CDR1 is SGDLS and CDR2 YYNGEE. This CDR3 has 13 residues. V dropped 4 bases and J dropped 6 bases, with 14 bases sitting between them. Points on this clone: What it binds is not known.

The table came from immunoSEQ multiplex PCR; TCRdb's copy has only in-frame clones and leaves some out. The profile covers 85,000 to 130,000 clones, with roughly nine tenths appearing a single time and over 0.8% taken by the ten largest. The sample consisted of unstimulated CD4+ T cells sorted from spleen or lymph node cells, taken before intestinal transplant. The TCR originated in a human donor who received an intestinal transplant. The chain links TRBV9 to TRBJ2-7; possible D gene TRBD2, 6 bases. The CDR3 here is CASSPSGEAEQYF. The DNA for the CDR3 is TGTGCCAGCAGCCCCTCCGGGGAGGCCGAGCAGTACTTC.